Listed here is a single T cell receptor (beta chain). These data come from a study of cytomegalovirus exposure and HLA in healthy donors. J was trimmed by 8 bases and V by 5 bases; bases with no gene match: 16. CDR1 and CDR2 from the germline V gene are SGHAT and FQNNGV. This CDR3 contains 18 residues. Donors were ostensibly healthy at sampling, although undocumented immune exposures were probable. PCR was performed using 60 Vbeta and 13 Jbeta primers. Measured with immunoSEQ multiplex PCR; TCRdb has only the in-frame clones, and not every one. The table has under 150,000 clones, about 73% seen once. This sequence joins TRBV11-2 and TRBJ2-2, with 11 bases fitting TRBD1. The material sequenced was PBMCs. The receptor's source is a human donor in good health. CDR3 region: CASSPRRWTGGARGELFF. The CDR3 DNA is TGTGCCAGCAGCCCTAGGAGGTGGACAGGGGGCGCAAGAGGGGAGCTGTTTTTT. Using reference TRBV11-2 and TRBJ2-2 for the parts outside the CDR3, the full variable domain is EAGVAQSPRYKIIEKRQSVAFWCNPISGHATLYWYQQILGQGPKLLIQFQNNGVVDDSQLPKDRFSAERLKGVDSTLKIQPAKLEDSAVYLCASSPRRWTGGARGELFFGEGSRLTVL.